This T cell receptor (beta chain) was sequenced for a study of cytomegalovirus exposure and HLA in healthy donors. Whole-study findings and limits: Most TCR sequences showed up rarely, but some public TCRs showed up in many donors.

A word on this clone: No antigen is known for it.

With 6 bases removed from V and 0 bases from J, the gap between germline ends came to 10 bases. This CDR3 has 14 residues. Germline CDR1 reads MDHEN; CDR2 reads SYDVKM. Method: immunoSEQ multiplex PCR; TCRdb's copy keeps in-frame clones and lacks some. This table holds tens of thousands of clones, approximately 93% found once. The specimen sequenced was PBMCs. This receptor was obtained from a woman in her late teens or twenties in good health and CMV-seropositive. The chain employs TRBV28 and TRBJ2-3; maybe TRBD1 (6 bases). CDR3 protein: CASRAGVSTDTQYF. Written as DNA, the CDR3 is TGTGCCAGCAGGGCAGGGGTGAGCACAGATACGCAGTATTTT.